The 4 T cell receptor beta chains in this list originate from one sample, sequenced in a study of blood T cell repertoires in COVID-19. The repertoire was sequenced with immunoSEQ multiplex PCR; TCRdb's copy has only in-frame clones and lacks some. Of about 250,000 clones listed, roughly 80% are singletons. The specimen was PBMCs or T cells enriched from blood (not recorded which). The source of these receptors is a man in his forties or fifties who had been exposed to COVID-19.

This clone appeared many times. Within the sample, other DNA sequences also encode this same CDR3. This sequence joins TRBV12-3 or TRBV12-4 and TRBJ2-7; 8 nucleotides match TRBD1. The V segment lost 6 bases and the J segment 2 bases; nucleotides outside the gene matches: 3. The CDR3 is 13 amino acids. This CDR3 is CASSPGQAYEQYF. CDR3 nucleotides: TGTGCCAGCAGCCCGGGACAGGCCTACGAGCAGTACTTC.

This clone was seen just once. The V and J genes are TRBV27 and TRBJ2-3; 7 bases align to TRBD1. The trim removed 5 bases at V and 1 base at J, leaving 6 bases unmatched. CDR1 is MNHEY, CDR2 SMNVEV, per germline (reference sequence). This CDR3 spans 15 amino acids. The CDR3 DNA sequence: TGTGCCAGCAGTCCCCAGGACAGGCGCACAGATACGCAGTATTTT. Residues: CASSPQDRRTDTQYF.

The chain links TRBV6-4 to TRBJ1-5; no firm D call. The CDR3 is 17 residues long. Germline CDR1 MRHNA, CDR2 SNTAGT. The V and J ends lost 6 bases and 5 bases respectively, with 23 bases between them. This CDR3 reads CASSSQTEGVCDQPQHF. The CDR3 bases are TGTGCCAGCAGCTCACAAACCGAGGGTGTCTGCGATCAGCCCCAGCATTTT.

The chain combines TRBV18 with TRBJ2-4; D is possibly TRBD1 (8 bases). CDR3 size: 18 residues. V dropped 3 bases and J dropped 6 bases, with 24 bases sitting between them. In germline, CDR1 is KGHSH, CDR2 LQKENI. CDR3 amino acids: CASSPNGPVNRGGNIQYF. The DNA of the CDR3 is TGTGCCAGCTCACCTAACGGGCCCGTGAACAGGGGGGGAAACATTCAGTACTTC.